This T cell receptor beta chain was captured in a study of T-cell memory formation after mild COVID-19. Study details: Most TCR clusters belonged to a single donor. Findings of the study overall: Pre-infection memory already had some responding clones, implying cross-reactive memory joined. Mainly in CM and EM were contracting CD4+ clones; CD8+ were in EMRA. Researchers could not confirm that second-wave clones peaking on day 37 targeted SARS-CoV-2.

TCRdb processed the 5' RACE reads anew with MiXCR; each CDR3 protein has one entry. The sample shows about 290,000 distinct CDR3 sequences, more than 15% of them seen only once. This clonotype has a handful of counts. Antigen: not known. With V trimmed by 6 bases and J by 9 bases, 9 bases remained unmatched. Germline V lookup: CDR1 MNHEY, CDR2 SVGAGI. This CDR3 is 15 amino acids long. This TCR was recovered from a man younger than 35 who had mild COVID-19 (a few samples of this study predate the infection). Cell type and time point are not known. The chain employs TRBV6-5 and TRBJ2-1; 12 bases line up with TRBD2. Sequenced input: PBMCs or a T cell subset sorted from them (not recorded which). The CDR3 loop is CASRPSSGGAGEQFF. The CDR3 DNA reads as TGTGCCAGCAGACCCTCTAGCGGGGGGGCCGGTGAGCAGTTCTTC.